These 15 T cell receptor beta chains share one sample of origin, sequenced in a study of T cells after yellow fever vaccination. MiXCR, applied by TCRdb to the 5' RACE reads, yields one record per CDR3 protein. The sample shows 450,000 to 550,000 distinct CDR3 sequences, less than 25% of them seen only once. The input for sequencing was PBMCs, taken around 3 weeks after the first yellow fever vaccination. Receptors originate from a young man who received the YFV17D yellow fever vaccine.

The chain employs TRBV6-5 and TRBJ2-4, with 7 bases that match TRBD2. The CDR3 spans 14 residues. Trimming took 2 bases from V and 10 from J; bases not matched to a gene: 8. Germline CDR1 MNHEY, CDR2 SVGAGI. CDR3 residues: CASSYRLGRGIQYF. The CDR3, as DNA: TGTGCCAGCAGTTACCGGCTGGGGAGGGGTATTCAGTACTTC.

The CDR3 reads CASSRSWGVGKLFF. CDR3 sequence (DNA): TGTGCCAGCTCGCGCTCTTGGGGGGTCGGAAAACTGTTTTTT. The J gene is TRBJ1-4, the V gene TRBV7-3; TRBD1 might be the D (5 bases). V was shortened by 8 bases and J by 10 bases, with 20 bases between the two germline ends. The CDR3 runs to 14 residues. CDR1 and CDR2 (germline): SGHTA, FQGTGA.

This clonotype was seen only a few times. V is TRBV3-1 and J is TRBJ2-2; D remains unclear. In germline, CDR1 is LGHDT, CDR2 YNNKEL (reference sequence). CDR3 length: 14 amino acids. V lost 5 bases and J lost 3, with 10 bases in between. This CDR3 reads CASSFRFDTGELFF. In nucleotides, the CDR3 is TGTGCCAGCAGCTTTCGTTTCGACACCGGGGAGCTGTTTTTT.

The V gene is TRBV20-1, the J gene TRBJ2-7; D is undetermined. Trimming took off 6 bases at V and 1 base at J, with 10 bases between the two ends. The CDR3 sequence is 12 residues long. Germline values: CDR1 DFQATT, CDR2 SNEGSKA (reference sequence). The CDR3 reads CSAWPVSYEQYF. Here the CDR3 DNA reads TGCAGTGCATGGCCAGTTTCCTACGAGCAGTACTTC.

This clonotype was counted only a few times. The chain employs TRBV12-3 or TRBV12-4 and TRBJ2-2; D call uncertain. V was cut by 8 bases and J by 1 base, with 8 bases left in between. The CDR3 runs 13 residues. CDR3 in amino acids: CASFQENTGELFF. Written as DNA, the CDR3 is TGTGCCAGCTTCCAGGAGAACACCGGGGAGCTGTTTTTT.

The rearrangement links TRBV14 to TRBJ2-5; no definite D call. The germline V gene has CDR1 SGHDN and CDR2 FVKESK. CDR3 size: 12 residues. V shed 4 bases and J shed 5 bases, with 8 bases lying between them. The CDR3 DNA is TGTGCCAGCAGCCTATTCCCGGAGACCCAGTACTTC. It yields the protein CASSLFPETQYF.

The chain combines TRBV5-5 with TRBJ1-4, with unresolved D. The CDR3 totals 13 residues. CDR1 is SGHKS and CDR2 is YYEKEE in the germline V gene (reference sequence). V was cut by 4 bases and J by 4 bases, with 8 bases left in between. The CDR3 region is CASSQQFNEKLFF. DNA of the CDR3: TGTGCCAGCAGCCAACAGTTTAATGAAAAACTGTTTTTT.

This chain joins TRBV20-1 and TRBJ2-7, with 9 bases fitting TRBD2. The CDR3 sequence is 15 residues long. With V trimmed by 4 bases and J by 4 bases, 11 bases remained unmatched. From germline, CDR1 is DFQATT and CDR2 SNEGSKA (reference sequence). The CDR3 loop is CSATPTSGVIYEQYV. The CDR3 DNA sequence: TGCAGTGCTACACCGACTAGCGGCGTTATTTACGAGCAGTACGTC.

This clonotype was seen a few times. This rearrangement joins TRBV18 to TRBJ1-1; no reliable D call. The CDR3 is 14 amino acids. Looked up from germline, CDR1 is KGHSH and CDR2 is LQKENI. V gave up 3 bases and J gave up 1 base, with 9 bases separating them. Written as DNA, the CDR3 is TGTGCCAGCTCACCGTTTCAAGAGAACACTGAAGCTTTCTTT. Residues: CASSPFQENTEAFF.

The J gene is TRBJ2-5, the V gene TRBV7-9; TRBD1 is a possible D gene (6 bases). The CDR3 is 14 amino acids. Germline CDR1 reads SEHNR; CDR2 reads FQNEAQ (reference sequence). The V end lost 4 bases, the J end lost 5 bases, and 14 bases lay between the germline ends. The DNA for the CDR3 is TGTGCCAGCAGCTCGGCAGGGGCGGGCGAGACCCAGTACTTC. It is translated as CASSSAGAGETQYF.

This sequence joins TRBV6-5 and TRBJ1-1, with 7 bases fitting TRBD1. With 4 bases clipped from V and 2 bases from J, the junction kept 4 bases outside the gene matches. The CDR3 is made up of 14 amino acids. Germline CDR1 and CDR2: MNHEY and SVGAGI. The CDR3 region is CASSSGQINTEAFF. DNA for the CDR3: TGTGCCAGCAGTTCGGGACAGATTAACACTGAAGCTTTCTTT.

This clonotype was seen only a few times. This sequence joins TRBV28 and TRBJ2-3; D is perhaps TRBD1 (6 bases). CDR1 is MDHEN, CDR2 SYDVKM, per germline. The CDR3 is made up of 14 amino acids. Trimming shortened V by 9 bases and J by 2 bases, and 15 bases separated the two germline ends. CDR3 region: CASIRDTNTDTQYF. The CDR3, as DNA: TGTGCCAGTATCCGGGACACCAACACAGATACGCAGTATTTT.

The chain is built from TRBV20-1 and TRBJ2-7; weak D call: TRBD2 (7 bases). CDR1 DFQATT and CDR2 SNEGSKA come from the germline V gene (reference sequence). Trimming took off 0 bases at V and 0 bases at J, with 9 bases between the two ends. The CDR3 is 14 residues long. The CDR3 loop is CSARERGPSYEQYF. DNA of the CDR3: TGCAGTGCTAGAGAGCGGGGGCCCTCCTACGAGCAGTACTTC.

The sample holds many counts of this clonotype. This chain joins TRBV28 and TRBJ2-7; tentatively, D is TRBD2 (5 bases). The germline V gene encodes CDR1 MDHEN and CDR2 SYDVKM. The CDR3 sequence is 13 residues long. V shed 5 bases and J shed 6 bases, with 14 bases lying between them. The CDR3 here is CASSRTPPGEQYV. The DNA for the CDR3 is TGTGCCAGCAGTAGGACTCCGCCTGGCGAGCAGTACGTC.

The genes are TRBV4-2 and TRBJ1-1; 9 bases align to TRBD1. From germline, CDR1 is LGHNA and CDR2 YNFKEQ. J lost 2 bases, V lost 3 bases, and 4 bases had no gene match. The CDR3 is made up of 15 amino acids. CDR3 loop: CASSQMGQGNTEAFF. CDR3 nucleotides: TGTGCCAGCAGCCAGATGGGACAGGGCAACACTGAAGCTTTCTTT.